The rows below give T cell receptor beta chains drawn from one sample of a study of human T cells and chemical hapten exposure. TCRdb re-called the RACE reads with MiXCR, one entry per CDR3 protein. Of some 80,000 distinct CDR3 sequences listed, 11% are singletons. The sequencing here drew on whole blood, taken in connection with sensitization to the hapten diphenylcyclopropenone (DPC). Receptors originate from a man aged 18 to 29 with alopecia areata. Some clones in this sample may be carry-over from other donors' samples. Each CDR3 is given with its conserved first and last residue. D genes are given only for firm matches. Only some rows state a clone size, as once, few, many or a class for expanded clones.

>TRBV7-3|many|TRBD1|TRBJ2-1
CASRPTRDSPYNEQFF
TGTGCCAGCAGACCTACCCGGGACAGCCCCTACAATGAGCAGTTCTTC
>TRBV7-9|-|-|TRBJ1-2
CASSGHRENYGYTF
TGTGCCAGCAGCGGGCACCGGGAAAACTATGGCTACACCTTC
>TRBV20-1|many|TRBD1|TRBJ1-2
CSARVHPGQGENPGVTF
TGCAGTGCTAGAGTTCATCCCGGACAGGGGGAAAACCCCGGGGTTACCTTC
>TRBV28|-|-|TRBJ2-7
CASIGPYEQYF
TGTGCCAGCATAGGACCCTACGAGCAGTACTTC
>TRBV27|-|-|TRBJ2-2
CASLVGGTGELFF
TGTGCCAGTCTGGTAGGGGGGACCGGGGAGCTGTTTTTT
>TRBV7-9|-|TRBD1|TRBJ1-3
CASSFRDRDGNTIYF
TGTGCCAGCAGCTTCCGGGACAGGGATGGAAACACCATATATTTT
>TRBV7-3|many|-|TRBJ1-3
CASSLAGSGNTIYF
TGTGCCAGCAGCTTAGCAGGGTCTGGAAACACCATATATTTT
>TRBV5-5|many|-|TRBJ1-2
CASSFDKAYTF
TGTGCCAGCAGCTTCGACAAAGCCTACACCTTC
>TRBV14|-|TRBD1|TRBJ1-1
CASSLRDRHAFF
TGTGCCAGCAGCCTCCGGGACAGGCACGCTTTCTTT
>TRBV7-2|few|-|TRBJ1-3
CASSLYRDGNTIYF
TGTGCCAGCAGCTTATATAGAGACGGAAACACCATATATTTT
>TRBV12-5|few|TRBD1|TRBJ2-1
CASGLVSGGTGAHNEQFF
TGTGCTAGTGGTTTGGTTTCTGGAGGGACAGGGGCCCACAATGAGCAGTTCTTC
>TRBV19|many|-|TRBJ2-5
CASSNPRGDRTTRDTQYF
TGTGCCAGTAGTAACCCCCGGGGGGACAGGACAACAAGAGACACCCAGTACTTC
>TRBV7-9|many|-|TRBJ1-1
CASSLGSTEAFF
TGTGCCAGCAGCTTAGGGTCAACTGAAGCTTTCTTT
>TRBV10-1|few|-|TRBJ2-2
CASSESSDSNTGELFF
TGCGCCAGCAGTGAGTCGTCGGACAGCAACACCGGGGAGCTGTTTTTT
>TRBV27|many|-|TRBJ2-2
CASKLVQLSGELFF
TGTGCCAGCAAACTCGTCCAATTGTCCGGGGAGCTGTTTTTT
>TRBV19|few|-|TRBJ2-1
CASSIDGTPRNEQFF
TGTGCCAGTAGTATTGATGGGACACCTCGCAATGAGCAGTTCTTC
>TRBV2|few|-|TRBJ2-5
CASTASRQETQYF
TGTGCCAGCACGGCTAGCCGCCAAGAGACCCAGTACTTC
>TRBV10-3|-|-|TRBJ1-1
CATKPGQNTEAFF
TGTGCCACCAAGCCGGGACAGAACACTGAAGCTTTCTTT
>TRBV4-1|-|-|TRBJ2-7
CASSQAVDEQYF
TGCGCCAGCAGCCAAGCGGTCGACGAGCAGTACTTC
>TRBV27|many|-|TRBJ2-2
CASSLRGTLYTGELFF
TGTGCCAGCAGTTTACGGGGGACTCTGTACACCGGGGAGCTGTTTTTT
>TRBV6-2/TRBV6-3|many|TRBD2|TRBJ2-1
CASSLTSGGFNEQFF
TGTGCCAGCAGTTTGACTAGCGGGGGGTTCAATGAGCAGTTCTTC
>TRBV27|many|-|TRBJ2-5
CASSRIPGETQYF
TGTGCCAGCAGTCGCATCCCGGGAGAGACCCAGTACTTC